This TCR beta chain is from a study of CD8+CD57+ T cells in acquired aplastic anemia (dated by TCRdb to the late 2010s). Some background on the complete study: On average, sorted CD4+ and CD8+ cells yielded approximately 3 ug of extracted DNA, with a range of about 0.17 to 27.4 ug. A CD8+CD57+ expansion meant a frequency higher than the mean frequency seen in healthy subjects.

The CDR3, from cysteine to phenylalanine, totals 12 residues. The DNA shown is the 36-base CDR3, in frame from base 1. V loses 7 bases, J loses 7 bases, and the germline ends lie 13 bases apart. CDR1 and CDR2, per the germline V gene (reference sequence), are SEHNR and FQNEAQ. A note on this clonotype: Its antigen is not yet known. No qualities accompany the bases; no much larger clone lies one base away.

Profiling of TCR beta VDJ combinations and CDR3 sequences used genomic DNA as the template. TCR repertoire sequencing was run on an Illumina HiSeq 2000. Per the source publication's procedure: Repertoires were assessed using TRBV/TRBJ rearrangement plots, CDR3 size and DJ length profiles, and Simpson's diversity index. The immunodominant clone was defined as the most abundant DNA sequence in deep sequencing data. CDR3 amino acid sequences were checked for sharing between subjects and were compared against published repertoires and the VDJdb database. Starting from the raw public reads, TCRdb applied fastp trimming at Q25, assembled clones with MiXCR and retained in-frame beta chains. A single entry per CDR3 protein holds the most common genes and DNA from its merged rows. The V and J calls shown here were made by TCRdb, not taken from the authors' results. The sample has some 92,000 distinct CDR3 sequences on record, around 68% of them singletons. Around three fifths of the sample lies in the top ten.

Patients chosen for sequencing had shown expansion of CD8+CD57+ cells by flow cytometry. Every patient had severe acquired aplastic anemia, diagnosed using the International Study of Aplastic Anemia and Agranulocytosis and Camitta criteria. At the time blood was sampled, none of the patients had received any therapy. The study deep-sequenced TCR repertoires of sorted CD4+ and CD8+ blood T cells from severe aplastic anemia patients and healthy subjects. Patients were enrolled in the USA under clinicaltrials.gov protocols 00001620, 01623167, 00001397, 00071045, 00081523 and 00961064. Ficoll-Paque density gradient centrifugation was used to isolate peripheral blood mononuclear cells. Before DNA extraction, CD4+ and CD8+ T cells were sorted with FACS or magnetic beads. Results and caveats for the whole study, not just this receptor: No significant difference in CD8+ Simpson's diversity was found between patients and healthy controls (P=0.060). Although 25 to 30 CD8+ CDR3 sequences were shared by patients and controls, these sequences appeared highly expressed in patients and within the immunodominant clones of patients.

The specimen was sorted CD4+, CD8+, or CD8+CD57+ T cells (not recorded which) from PBMCs. This clonotype was obtained from a human donor with aplastic anemia. The rearrangement combines TRBV7-9 with TRBJ1-2; D gene: possibly TRBD1, on 5 matching bases. The CDR3 in this case is CASTKNGGGYTF. The bases read TGTGCCAGCACCAAGAACGGGGGTGGCTACACCTTC. Full variable domain (CDR3 extended with the reference TRBV7-9 and TRBJ1-2 proteins): DTGVSQNPRHKITKRGQNVTFRCDPISEHNRLYWYRQTLGQGPEFLTYFQNEAQLEKSRLLSDRFSAERPKGSFSTLEIQRTEQGDSAMYLCASTKNGGGYTFGSGTRLTVV.